This TCR beta chain derives from a study of T cells in Graves' hyperthyroidism and ophthalmopathy. The investigators amplified TCR beta CDR3 regions from RNA transcripts. When the TCR CDR3 underwent first-round RT-PCR, the HTBI primer set was used. TCRdb itself ran the multiplex PCR reads through MiXCR, one entry per CDR3 protein. The sample yields about 640,000 distinct CDR3 sequences, roughly 20% seen once. The CDR3 sequence is 16 residues long. The V gene's germline CDR1 is LGHNA and CDR2 YNFKEQ. V shed 2 bases and J 0 bases; nucleotides not matched to a gene: 7. The rearrangement joins TRBV4-2 to TRBJ2-7, with 7 bases matching TRBD2. The sequence was collected from a man aged 25-45 years with Graves' ophthalmopathy. The sequenced material came from blood. The CDR3 nucleotides are TGTGCCAGCAGCCAAATTGAGGGAGGGAGCTCCTACGAGCAGTACTTC. Translating gives CASSQIEGGSSYEQYF.